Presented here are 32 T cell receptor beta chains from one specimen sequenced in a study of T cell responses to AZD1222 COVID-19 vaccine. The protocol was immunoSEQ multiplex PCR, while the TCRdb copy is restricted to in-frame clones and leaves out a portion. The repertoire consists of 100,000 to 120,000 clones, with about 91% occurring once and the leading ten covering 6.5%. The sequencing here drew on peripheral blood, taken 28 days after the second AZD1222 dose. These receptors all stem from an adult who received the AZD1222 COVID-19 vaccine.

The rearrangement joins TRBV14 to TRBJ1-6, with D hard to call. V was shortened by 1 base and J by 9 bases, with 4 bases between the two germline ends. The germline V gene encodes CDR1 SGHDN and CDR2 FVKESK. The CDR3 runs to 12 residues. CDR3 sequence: CASSQVASPLHF. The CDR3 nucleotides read TGTGCCAGCAGCCAAGTTGCTTCACCCCTCCACTTT.

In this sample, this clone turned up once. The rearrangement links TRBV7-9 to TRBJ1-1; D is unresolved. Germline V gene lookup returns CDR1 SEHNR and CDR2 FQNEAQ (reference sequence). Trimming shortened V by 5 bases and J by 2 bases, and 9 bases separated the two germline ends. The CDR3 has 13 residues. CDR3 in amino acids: CASSRLDNTEAFF. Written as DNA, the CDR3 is TGTGCCAGCAGCCGCTTGGATAACACTGAAGCTTTCTTT.

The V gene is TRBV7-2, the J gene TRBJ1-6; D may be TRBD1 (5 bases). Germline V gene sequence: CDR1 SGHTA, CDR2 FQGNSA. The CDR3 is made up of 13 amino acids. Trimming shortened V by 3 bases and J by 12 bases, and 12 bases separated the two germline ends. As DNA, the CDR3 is TGTGCCAGCAGCTTCGGGCAGGGCGGACCCCTCCACTTT. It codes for CASSFGQGGPLHF. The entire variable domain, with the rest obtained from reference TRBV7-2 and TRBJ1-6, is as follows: GAGVSQSPSNKVTEKGKDVELRCDPISGHTALYWYRQSLGQGLEFLIYFQGNSAPDKSGLPSDRFSAERTGGSVSTLTIQRTQQEDSAVYLCASSFGQGGPLHFGNGTRLTVT.

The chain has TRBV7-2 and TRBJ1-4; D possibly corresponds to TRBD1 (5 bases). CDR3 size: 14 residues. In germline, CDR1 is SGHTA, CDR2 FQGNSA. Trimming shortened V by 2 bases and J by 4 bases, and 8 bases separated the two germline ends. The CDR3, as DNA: TGTGCCAGCAGCTTATCAGGGTATAATGAAAAACTGTTTTTT. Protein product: CASSLSGYNEKLFF.

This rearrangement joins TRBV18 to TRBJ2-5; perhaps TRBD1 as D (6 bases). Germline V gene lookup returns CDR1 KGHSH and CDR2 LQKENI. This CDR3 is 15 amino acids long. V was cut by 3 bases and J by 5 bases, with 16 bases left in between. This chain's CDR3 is CASSPSLGARETQYF. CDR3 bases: TGTGCCAGCTCACCGTCGCTGGGGGCGCGGGAGACCCAGTACTTC.

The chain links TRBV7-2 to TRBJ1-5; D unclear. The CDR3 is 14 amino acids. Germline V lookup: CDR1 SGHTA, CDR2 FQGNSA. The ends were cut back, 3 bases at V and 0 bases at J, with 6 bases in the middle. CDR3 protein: CASSFGRSNQPQHF. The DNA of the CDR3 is TGTGCCAGCAGCTTCGGACGTAGCAATCAGCCCCAGCATTTT. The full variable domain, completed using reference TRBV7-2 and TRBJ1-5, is GAGVSQSPSNKVTEKGKDVELRCDPISGHTALYWYRQSLGQGLEFLIYFQGNSAPDKSGLPSDRFSAERTGGSVSTLTIQRTQQEDSAVYLCASSFGRSNQPQHFGDGTRLSIL.

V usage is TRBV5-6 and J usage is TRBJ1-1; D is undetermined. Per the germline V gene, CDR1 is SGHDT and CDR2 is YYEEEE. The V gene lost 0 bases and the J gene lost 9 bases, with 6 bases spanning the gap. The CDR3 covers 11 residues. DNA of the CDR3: TGTGCCAGCAGCTTGGGTCGAAAAGCTTTCTTT. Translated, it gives CASSLGRKAFF.

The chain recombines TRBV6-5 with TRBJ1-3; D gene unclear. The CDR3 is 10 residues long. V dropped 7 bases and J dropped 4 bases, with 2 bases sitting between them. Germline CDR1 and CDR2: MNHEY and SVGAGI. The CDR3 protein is CASKGNTIYF. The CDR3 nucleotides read TGTGCCAGCAAAGGAAACACCATATATTTT.

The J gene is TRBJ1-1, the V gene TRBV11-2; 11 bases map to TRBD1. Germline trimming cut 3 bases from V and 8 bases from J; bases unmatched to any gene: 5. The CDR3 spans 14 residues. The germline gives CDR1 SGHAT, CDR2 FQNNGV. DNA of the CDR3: TGTGCCAGCAGCTTTCCAGGACAGGGGGCAGAAGCTTTCTTT. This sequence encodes CASSFPGQGAEAFF.

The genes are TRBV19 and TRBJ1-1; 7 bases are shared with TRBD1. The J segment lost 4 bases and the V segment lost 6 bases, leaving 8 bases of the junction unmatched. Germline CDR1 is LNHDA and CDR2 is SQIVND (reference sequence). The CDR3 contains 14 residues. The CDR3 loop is CASSQGQPATEAFF. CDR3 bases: TGTGCCAGTAGCCAGGGACAGCCCGCCACTGAAGCTTTCTTT.

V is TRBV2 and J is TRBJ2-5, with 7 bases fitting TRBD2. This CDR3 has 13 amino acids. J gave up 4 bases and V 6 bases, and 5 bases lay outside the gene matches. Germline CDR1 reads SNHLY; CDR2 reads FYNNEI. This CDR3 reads CASRKASGETQYF. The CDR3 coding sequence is TGTGCCAGCAGGAAGGCTAGCGGAGAGACCCAGTACTTC.

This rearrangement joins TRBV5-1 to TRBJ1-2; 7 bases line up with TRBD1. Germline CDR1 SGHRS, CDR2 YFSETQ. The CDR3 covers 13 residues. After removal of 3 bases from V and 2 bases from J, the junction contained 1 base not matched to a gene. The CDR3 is CASSSQGNYGYTF. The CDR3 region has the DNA TGCGCCAGCAGCTCACAGGGGAACTATGGCTACACCTTC.

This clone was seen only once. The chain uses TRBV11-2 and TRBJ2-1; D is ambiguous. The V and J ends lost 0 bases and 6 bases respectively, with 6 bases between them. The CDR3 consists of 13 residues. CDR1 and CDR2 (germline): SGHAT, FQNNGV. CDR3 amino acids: CASSLEFINEQFF. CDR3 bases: TGTGCCAGCAGCTTAGAGTTTATCAATGAGCAGTTCTTC.

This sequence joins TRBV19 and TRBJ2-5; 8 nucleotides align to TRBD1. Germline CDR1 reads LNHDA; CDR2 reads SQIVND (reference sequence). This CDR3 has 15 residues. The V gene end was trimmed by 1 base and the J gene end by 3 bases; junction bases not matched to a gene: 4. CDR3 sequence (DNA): TGTGCCAGTAGTATAGGGGGACAGGTAAAAGAGACCCAGTACTTC. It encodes CASSIGGQVKETQYF.

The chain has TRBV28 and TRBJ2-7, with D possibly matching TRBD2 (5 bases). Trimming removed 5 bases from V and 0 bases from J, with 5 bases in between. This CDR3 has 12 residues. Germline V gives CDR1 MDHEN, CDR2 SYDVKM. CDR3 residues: CASSGSSYEQYF. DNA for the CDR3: TGTGCCAGCAGTGGGAGCTCCTACGAGCAGTACTTC.

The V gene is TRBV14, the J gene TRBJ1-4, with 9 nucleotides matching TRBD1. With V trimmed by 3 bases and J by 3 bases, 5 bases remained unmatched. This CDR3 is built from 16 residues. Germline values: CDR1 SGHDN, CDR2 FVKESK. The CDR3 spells CASSQRQGEPNEKLFF. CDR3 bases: TGTGCCAGCAGCCAGAGACAGGGGGAGCCTAATGAAAAACTGTTTTTT.

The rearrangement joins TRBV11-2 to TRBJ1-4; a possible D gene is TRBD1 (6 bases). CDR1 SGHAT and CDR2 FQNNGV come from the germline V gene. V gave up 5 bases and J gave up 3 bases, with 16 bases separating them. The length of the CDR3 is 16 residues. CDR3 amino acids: CASSKRGQIANEKLFF. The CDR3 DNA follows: TGTGCCAGCAGCAAACGTGGACAGATAGCTAATGAAAAACTGTTTTTT.

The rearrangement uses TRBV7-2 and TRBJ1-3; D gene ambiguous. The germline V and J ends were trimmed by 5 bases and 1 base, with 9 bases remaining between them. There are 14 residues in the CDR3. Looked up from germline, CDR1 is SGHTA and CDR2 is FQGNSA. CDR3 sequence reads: CASSPDDSGNTIYF. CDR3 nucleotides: TGTGCCAGCAGCCCTGACGATTCTGGAAACACCATATATTTT.

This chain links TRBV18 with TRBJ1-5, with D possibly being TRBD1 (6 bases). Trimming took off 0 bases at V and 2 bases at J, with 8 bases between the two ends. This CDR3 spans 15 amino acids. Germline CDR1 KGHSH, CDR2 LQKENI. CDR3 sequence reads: CASSPPGAGNQPQHF. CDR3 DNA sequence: TGTGCCAGCTCACCACCGGGGGCAGGCAATCAGCCCCAGCATTTT.

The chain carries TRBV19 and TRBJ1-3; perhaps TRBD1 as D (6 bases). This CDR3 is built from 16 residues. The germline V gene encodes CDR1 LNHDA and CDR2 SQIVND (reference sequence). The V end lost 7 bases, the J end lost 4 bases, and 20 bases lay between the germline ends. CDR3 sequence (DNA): TGTGCCAGTACTTTACAGGGCACGGTTGGGGGAAACACCATATATTTT. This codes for CASTLQGTVGGNTIYF.

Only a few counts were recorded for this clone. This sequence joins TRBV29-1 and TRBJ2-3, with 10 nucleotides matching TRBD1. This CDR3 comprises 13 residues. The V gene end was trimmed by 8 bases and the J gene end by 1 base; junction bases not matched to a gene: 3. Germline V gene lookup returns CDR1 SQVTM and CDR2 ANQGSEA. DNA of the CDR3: TGCAGCTCCGGGACAGGGGGCACAGATACGCAGTATTTT. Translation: CSSGTGGTDTQYF.

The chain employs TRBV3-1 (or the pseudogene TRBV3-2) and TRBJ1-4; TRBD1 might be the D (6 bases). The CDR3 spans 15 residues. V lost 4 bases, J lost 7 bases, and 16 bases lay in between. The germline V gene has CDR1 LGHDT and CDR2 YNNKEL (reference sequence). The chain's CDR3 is CASSLPGGLGEKLFF. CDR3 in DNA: TGTGCCAGCAGCCTCCCGGGGGGGCTGGGTGAAAAACTGTTTTTT.

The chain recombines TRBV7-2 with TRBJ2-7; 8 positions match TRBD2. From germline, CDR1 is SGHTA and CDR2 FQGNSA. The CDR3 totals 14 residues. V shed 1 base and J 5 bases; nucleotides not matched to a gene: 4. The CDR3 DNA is TGTGCCAGCAGCTTAGTTAGCGGGGATAACGAGCAGTACTTC. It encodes CASSLVSGDNEQYF.

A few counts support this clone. The CDR3 DNA follows: TGTGCCAGCAGCTTCAGACTAGGAACCAAAAACATTCAGTACTTC. It is translated as CASSFRLGTKNIQYF. This chain links TRBV5-5 with TRBJ2-4; maybe TRBD2 (6 bases). The CDR3 spans 15 residues. The V end was cut by 2 bases, the J end by 2 bases, with 11 bases between. In germline, CDR1 is SGHKS, CDR2 YYEKEE (reference sequence). Together with reference TRBV5-5 and TRBJ2-4, the CDR3 gives the full variable domain: DAGVTQSPTHLIKTRGQQVTLRCSPISGHKSVSWYQQVLGQGPQFIFQYYEKEERGRGNFPDRFSARQFPNYSSELNVNALLLGDSALYLCASSFRLGTKNIQYFGAGTRLSVL.

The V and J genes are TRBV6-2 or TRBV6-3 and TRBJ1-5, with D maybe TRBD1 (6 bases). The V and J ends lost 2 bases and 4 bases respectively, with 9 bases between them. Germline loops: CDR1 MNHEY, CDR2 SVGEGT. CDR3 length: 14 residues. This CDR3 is CASSYHQGNQPQHF. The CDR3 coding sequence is TGTGCCAGCAGTTACCATCAGGGGAATCAGCCCCAGCATTTT.

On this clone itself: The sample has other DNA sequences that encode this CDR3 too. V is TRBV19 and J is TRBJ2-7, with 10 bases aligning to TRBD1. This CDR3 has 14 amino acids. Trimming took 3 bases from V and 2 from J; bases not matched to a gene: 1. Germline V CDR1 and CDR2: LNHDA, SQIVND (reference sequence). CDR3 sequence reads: CASSIGTGAYEQYF. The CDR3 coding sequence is TGTGCCAGTAGTATTGGGACAGGGGCCTACGAGCAGTACTTC.

This chain's CDR3 is CASSLDRERTDTQYF. The CDR3 nucleotides are TGTGCCAGCAGCTTGGACAGGGAACGTACAGATACGCAGTATTTT. This sequence joins TRBV5-4 and TRBJ2-3, with D perhaps matching TRBD1 (6 bases). Looked up from germline, CDR1 is SGHNT and CDR2 is YYREEE (reference sequence). V was trimmed by 0 bases and J by 3 bases, leaving 11 bases between them. The CDR3 sequence is 15 residues long.

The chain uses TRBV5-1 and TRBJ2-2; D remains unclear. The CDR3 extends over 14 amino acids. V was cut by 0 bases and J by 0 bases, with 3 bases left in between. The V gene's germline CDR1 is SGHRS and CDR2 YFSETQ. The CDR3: CASSLAANTGELFF. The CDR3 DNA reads TGCGCCAGCAGCTTGGCAGCGAACACCGGGGAGCTGTTTTTT.

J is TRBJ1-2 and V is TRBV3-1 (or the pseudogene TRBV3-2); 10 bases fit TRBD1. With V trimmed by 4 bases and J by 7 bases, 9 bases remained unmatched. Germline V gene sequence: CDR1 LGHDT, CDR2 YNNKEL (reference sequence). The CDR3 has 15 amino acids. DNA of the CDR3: TGTGCCAGCAGCCCCCGGGACAGGGGCTTGAGTGGCTACACCTTC. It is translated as CASSPRDRGLSGYTF.

The CDR3 sequence: CASTRVGLGNQPQHF. The CDR3 DNA reads as TGTGCCAGCACCCGGGTAGGGCTAGGCAATCAGCCCCAGCATTTT. J is TRBJ1-5 and V is TRBV6-5; D remains unclear. V was clipped by 7 bases and J by 2 bases, with 15 bases between them. The CDR3 extends over 15 amino acids. Germline loops: CDR1 MNHEY, CDR2 SVGAGI.

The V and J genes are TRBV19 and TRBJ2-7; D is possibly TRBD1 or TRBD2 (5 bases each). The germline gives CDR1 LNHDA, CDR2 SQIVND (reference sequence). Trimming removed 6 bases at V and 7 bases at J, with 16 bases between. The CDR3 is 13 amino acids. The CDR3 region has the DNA TGTGCCAGTAGCAGGGACGAAACCTGGGAGCAGTACTTC. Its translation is CASSRDETWEQYF.

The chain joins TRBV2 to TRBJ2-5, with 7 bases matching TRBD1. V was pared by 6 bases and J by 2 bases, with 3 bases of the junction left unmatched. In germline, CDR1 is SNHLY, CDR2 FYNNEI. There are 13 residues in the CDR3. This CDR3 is CASRMTGQETQYF. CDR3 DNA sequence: TGTGCCAGCAGGATGACAGGGCAAGAGACCCAGTACTTC.